Reported below is one T cell receptor (beta chain). The data derive from a study of blood T cell repertoires in COVID-19. As for the study in general: PBMCs, B-cell-depleted T cells, or T cells were the source of the cDNA or gDNA that made up the material.

This CDR3 comprises 14 residues. Germline trimming cut 2 bases from V and 8 bases from J; bases unmatched to any gene: 6. CDR1 LGHDT and CDR2 YNNKEL come from the germline V gene (reference sequence). Assay used: immunoSEQ multiplex PCR; TCRdb lists only in-frame clones, some missing. The sample holds over 200,000 clones, approximately 85% seen once. The sequenced sample was peripheral blood. The receptor comes from a woman aged 50 to 60 with active or convalescent COVID-19. The V gene is TRBV3-1 (or the pseudogene TRBV3-2), the J gene TRBJ1-2, with 9 bases identical to TRBD1. The CDR3: CASSQLGQGVGYTF. As DNA, the CDR3 is TGTGCCAGCAGCCAACTGGGACAGGGTGTGGGCTACACCTTC.